The T cell receptor beta chain under discussion was sequenced for a study of metastatic and nonmetastatic thyroid tumors. Whole-study context: Repertoires were compared across blood and tumor or nodule tissue from malignant and benign thyroid patients. Notes on the study in general: Relative to benign nodules, malignant thyroid tumors were reportedly characterized by significantly elevated TCR beta diversity in blood and tumor.

Thyroid surgery had not been preceded by any treatment in any patient. Authors' analysis steps: The authors used CDR3 differences across clinicopathological groups to build a distant-metastasis classifier for papillary thyroid cancer. TCRdb used MiXCR to call clones anew from the PCR reads. For this entry, the V and J calls and clone size follow TCRdb and not the study's own pipeline. Among 6,000 to 7,500 clones listed, roughly 27% were seen once. The V gene lost 8 bases and the J gene lost 4 bases, with 9 bases spanning the gap. Germline V gene lookup returns CDR1 SNHLY and CDR2 FYNNEI. This CDR3 contains 12 residues. This clone is classed as medium-sized. Its matching antigen is unknown.

The chain recombines TRBV2 with TRBJ2-1; D is unclear. Sequencing used adjacent normal tissue. This clonotype was obtained from a female donor with papillary thyroid cancer or a benign thyroid nodule (not recorded which). Some clones in this sample may be carry-over from other donors' samples. CDR3: CASQNGYNEQFF. Written as DNA, the CDR3 is TGTGCCAGCCAAAACGGTTACAATGAGCAGTTCTTC.